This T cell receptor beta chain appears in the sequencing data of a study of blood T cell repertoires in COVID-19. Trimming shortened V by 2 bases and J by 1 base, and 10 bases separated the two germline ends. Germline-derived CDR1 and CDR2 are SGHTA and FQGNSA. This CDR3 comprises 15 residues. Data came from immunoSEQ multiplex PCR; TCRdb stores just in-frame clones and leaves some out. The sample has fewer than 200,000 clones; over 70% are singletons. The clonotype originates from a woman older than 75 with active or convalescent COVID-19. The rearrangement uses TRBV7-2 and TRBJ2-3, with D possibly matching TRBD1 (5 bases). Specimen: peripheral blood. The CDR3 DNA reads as TGTGCCAGCAGCTTAATGGGCAGGGGCACAGATACGCAGTATTTT. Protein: CASSLMGRGTDTQYF.